This T cell receptor (beta chain) was captured in a study of T-cell memory formation after mild COVID-19. MiXCR, run by TCRdb on the 5' RACE reads, gives a single entry per CDR3 protein. The top ten clones hold roughly 8.4% of a sample with 400,000 to 500,000 distinct CDR3 sequences, 15% to 25% of them seen once. Sequencing input: PBMCs or a T cell subset sorted from them (not recorded which). This sequence was found in an adult woman who had mild COVID-19 (a few samples of this study predate the infection). Cell type and time point are not known.

The CDR3 DNA is TGTGCCAGCAGCCAGGGGACAGTCTCCACCTTC. Its translation: CASSQGTVSTF. The chain links TRBV6-1 to TRBJ1-2; the match to TRBD1 covers 7 bases. Per the germline V gene, CDR1 is MNHNS and CDR2 is SASEGT. This CDR3 contains 11 residues. Losses at the gene ends were 6 bases for V and 13 bases for J; bases not matched to a gene: 8.